These T cell receptor beta chains were read from a single sample in a study of identical twins. Via MiXCR, TCRdb re-called the 5' RACE reads, giving one row per CDR3 protein. The sample consists of around 250,000 distinct CDR3 sequences, roughly 7.1% of them appearing once. The same data also went into a second study, on T cells expressing NK-cell markers.

Sequencing used CD8+ T cells sorted from blood. The receptor set was obtained from a woman under 30 in good health. Each CDR3 is given with its conserved first and last residue. The D gene is left open where the match is weak. Some rows mark clone size as missing; the rest say once, few, many or name a class of expanded clone.

J	size	D	V	length	CDR3	DNA
TRBJ1-2	NA	NA	TRBV20-1	13	CSAFGQGIYGYTF	TGCAGTGCTTTTGGGCAGGGGATCTATGGCTACACCTTC
TRBJ2-7	NA	TRBD2	TRBV6-5	16	CASSYRSWEGLYEQYF	TGTGCCAGCAGTTACCGGAGTTGGGAGGGATTGTACGAGCAGTACTTC
TRBJ2-1	NA	NA	TRBV20-1	15	CSAREGGDLTGEQFF	TGCAGTGCTAGAGAAGGGGGAGACCTTACGGGGGAGCAGTTCTTC
TRBJ2-7	NA	NA	TRBV30	15	CAWRDAGASSYEQYF	TGTGCCTGGAGAGACGCGGGGGCGAGCTCCTACGAGCAGTACTTC
TRBJ2-7	many	NA	TRBV27	14	CASMPLGQLDEQYF	TGTGCCAGCATGCCTCTAGGGCAGCTCGACGAGCAGTACTTC
TRBJ2-5	NA	NA	TRBV21-1	14	CASSRDRVQETQYF	TGTGCCAGCAGCAGGGACAGGGTCCAAGAGACCCAGTACTTC
TRBJ2-1	few	TRBD2	TRBV6-2/TRBV6-3	14	CASSYLAGRNEQFF	TGTGCCAGCAGTTACCTAGCGGGGCGCAATGAGCAGTTCTTC
TRBJ1-2	many	NA	TRBV15	12	CATSRDYRDRAF	TGTGCCACCAGCAGAGATTATCGCGACAGAGCCTTC
TRBJ2-1	many	NA	TRBV29-1	17	CSVDDPGAKDSHNEQFF	TGCAGCGTTGATGACCCGGGGGCGAAGGACTCCCACAATGAGCAGTTCTTC
TRBJ2-6	few	NA	TRBV6-1	19	CASIRGGGQPLSGANVLTF	TGTGCCAGCATAAGGGGCGGAGGACAGCCTCTGTCTGGGGCCAACGTCCTGACTTTC
TRBJ1-2	NA	TRBD1	TRBV13	14	CASSTRDRDYGYTF	TGTGCCAGCAGCACCCGGGACAGGGACTATGGCTACACCTTC
TRBJ2-6	few	NA	TRBV27	15	CASSSGSGGANVLTF	TGTGCCAGCAGTTCAGGGTCGGGCGGGGCCAACGTCCTGACTTTC
TRBJ2-2	many	NA	TRBV7-9	12	CASNQGTGELFF	TGTGCCAGCAACCAGGGCACCGGGGAGCTGTTTTTT
TRBJ2-1	many	NA	TRBV12-3/TRBV12-4	12	CATAVGGLGQFF	TGTGCCACCGCAGTGGGTGGGTTAGGGCAGTTCTTC
TRBJ2-7	few	NA	TRBV12-3/TRBV12-4	14	CASSSGGVTYEQYF	TGTGCCAGCAGTTCAGGGGGGGTCACCTACGAGCAGTACTTC
TRBJ2-1	few	NA	TRBV29-1	15	CSVSDGAGWGNEQFF	TGCAGCGTGTCAGACGGCGCGGGATGGGGCAATGAGCAGTTCTTC
TRBJ2-7	NA	NA	TRBV5-4	13	CASSLWGHYEQYF	TGTGCCAGCAGCTTGTGGGGGCACTACGAGCAGTACTTC
TRBJ2-1	NA	TRBD2	TRBV20-1	13	CSASTSGYNEQFF	TGCAGTGCTAGTACTAGCGGTTACAATGAGCAGTTCTTC
TRBJ2-7	few	NA	TRBV9	14	CASSVGGLGYEQYF	TGTGCCAGCAGCGTAGGTGGTTTGGGCTACGAGCAGTACTTC
TRBJ1-2	few	NA	TRBV12-3/TRBV12-4	14	CASSLTEGEKGYTF	TGTGCCAGCAGTTTAACTGAAGGGGAGAAAGGCTACACCTTC
TRBJ2-4	few	NA	TRBV7-2	14	CASSLDRGGNIQYF	TGTGCCAGCAGCTTAGACAGGGGAGGGAACATTCAGTACTTC
TRBJ2-1	few	NA	TRBV9	18	CASGSAEGRRSSYNEQFF	TGTGCCAGCGGATCAGCGGAGGGTCGTAGGAGCTCCTACAATGAGCAGTTCTTC
TRBJ1-1	NA	TRBD1	TRBV7-2	17	CASSSYLRTGKYTEAFF	TGTGCCAGCAGCTCTTACCTTAGGACAGGGAAGTACACTGAAGCTTTCTTT
TRBJ2-7	NA	NA	TRBV6-5	13	CASSHRGDGEQYF	TGTGCCAGCAGTCACCGAGGGGACGGCGAGCAGTACTTC
TRBJ1-2	NA	NA	TRBV12-3/TRBV12-4	13	CASSYGLPGGYTF	TGTGCCAGCAGTTACGGGTTACCTGGGGGCTACACCTTC
TRBJ2-1	NA	NA	TRBV7-8	12	CASSSSRGEQFF	TGTGCCAGCAGCTCCTCCAGGGGAGAGCAGTTCTTC
TRBJ2-1	NA	NA	TRBV29-1	11	CSVGIPDEQFF	TGCAGCGTTGGAATCCCAGATGAGCAGTTCTTC
TRBJ2-1	few	NA	TRBV11-2	17	CASSLTIGRGIYNEQFF	TGTGCCAGCAGCTTAACCATCGGCAGGGGCATTTACAATGAGCAGTTCTTC
TRBJ2-2	few	NA	TRBV29-1	14	CSVDADGVTGELFF	TGCAGCGTTGACGCAGATGGAGTAACCGGGGAGCTGTTTTTT
TRBJ2-3	few	TRBD2	TRBV12-3/TRBV12-4	15	CASSGTSGGLDTQYF	TGTGCCAGCAGTGGGACTAGCGGAGGGTTGGATACGCAGTATTTT
TRBJ1-2	few	NA	TRBV9	13	CASSPPGGGGYTF	TGTGCCAGCAGCCCTCCGGGAGGAGGTGGCTACACCTTC
TRBJ2-7	NA	NA	TRBV9	15	CASSVEGTPGPEQYF	TGTGCCAGCAGCGTGGAAGGGACTCCAGGCCCCGAGCAGTACTTC
TRBJ2-5	few	TRBD2	TRBV20-1	10	CSAGGETQYF	TGCAGTGCCGGGGGGGAGACCCAGTACTTC